The 28 T cell receptor beta chains below were found in one sample sequenced in a study of blood T cell repertoires in COVID-19. Generated by immunoSEQ multiplex PCR, the TCRdb table keeps only in-frame clones and is missing some. The data contain about 99,000 clones, around 83% of them seen just once; the ten biggest clones take up about 2%. The sequencing sample was made of peripheral blood. The receptors were gathered from a man aged 65 to 79 with active or convalescent COVID-19.

This rearrangement joins TRBV3-1 (or the pseudogene TRBV3-2) to TRBJ2-5; 11 nucleotides match TRBD2. J was trimmed by 5 bases and V by 2 bases; bases with no gene match: 7. CDR1 is LGHDT and CDR2 is YNNKEL in the germline V gene (reference sequence). The CDR3 loop spans 16 amino acids. Written as DNA, the CDR3 is TGTGCCAGCAGCCAAAATAGCGGGGGGGCGGTGGAGACCCAGTACTTC. Its translation is CASSQNSGGAVETQYF.

V and J are TRBV5-1 and TRBJ1-2; the D is unclear. V lost 0 bases and J lost 2, with 5 bases in between. CDR1 and CDR2 (germline): SGHRS, YFSETQ. The CDR3 consists of 13 residues. The CDR3, as DNA: TGCGCCAGCAGCTTGGTACAGAACTATGGCTACACCTTC. Translation: CASSLVQNYGYTF.

This rearrangement joins TRBV5-1 to TRBJ1-1; 10 positions match TRBD1. CDR1 is SGHRS, CDR2 YFSETQ, per germline. V shed 4 bases and J 5 bases; nucleotides not matched to a gene: 5. The CDR3 totals 14 residues. The CDR3 nucleotides are TGCGCCAGCAGCATGACAGGGGGCGATACTGAAGCTTTCTTT. It codes for CASSMTGGDTEAFF.

The chain carries TRBV28 and TRBJ1-2, with D tentatively TRBD1 (5 bases). V was cut by 8 bases and J by 7 bases, with 14 bases left in between. Germline V gene lookup returns CDR1 MDHEN and CDR2 SYDVKM. The CDR3 totals 12 residues. CDR3 loop: CASRSGSPGYTF. CDR3 bases: TGTGCCAGCCGCTCAGGGTCCCCTGGCTACACCTTC.

The chain links TRBV30 to TRBJ1-6, with D hard to call. The germline V gene encodes CDR1 GTSNPN and CDR2 SVGIG (reference sequence). The ends were cut back, 5 bases at V and 7 bases at J, with 9 bases in the middle. CDR3 length: 12 residues. CDR3 DNA: TGTGCCTGGCACAGACAAAATTCACCCCTCCACTTT. This gives the protein CAWHRQNSPLHF.

V usage is TRBV11-2 and J usage is TRBJ2-3; 15 bases align to TRBD2. Germline V gene lookup returns CDR1 SGHAT and CDR2 FQNNGV. This CDR3 contains 18 residues. J was trimmed by 3 bases and V by 5 bases; bases with no gene match: 9. This chain's CDR3 is CASSLRTSGGGGTDTQYF. CDR3 nucleotides: TGTGCCAGCAGCCTACGGACTAGCGGGGGGGGAGGAACAGATACGCAGTATTTT.

The V gene is TRBV6-5, the J gene TRBJ1-1; D possibly corresponds to TRBD1 (5 bases). The V and J ends lost 4 bases and 4 bases respectively, with 13 bases between them. Germline assignment: CDR1 MNHEY and CDR2 SVGAGI. This CDR3 comprises 14 residues. As DNA, the CDR3 is TGTGCCAGCAGTTTGTACAGGACCGCCACTGAAGCTTTCTTT. It codes for CASSLYRTATEAFF.

This sequence joins TRBV7-9 and TRBJ2-3; 7 positions agree with TRBD1. The CDR3 has 13 amino acids. Germline loops: CDR1 SEHNR, CDR2 FQNEAQ (reference sequence). Trimming took 3 bases from V and 3 from J; bases not matched to a gene: 0. The CDR3 nucleotides read TGTGCCAGCAGCTTGACAGGGACAGATACGCAGTATTTT. Protein: CASSLTGTDTQYF.

This rearrangement joins TRBV30 to TRBJ1-2, with TRBD1 as a possible D gene (5 bases). Trimming cost V 5 bases and J 0 bases, with 10 bases left between them. Per the germline V gene, CDR1 is GTSNPN and CDR2 is SVGIG (reference sequence). The CDR3 is 13 residues long. CDR3: CAWGTGANYGYTF. CDR3 in DNA: TGTGCCTGGGGAACGGGGGCTAACTATGGCTACACCTTC.

The chain uses TRBV7-3 and TRBJ2-3, with D possibly being TRBD2 (6 bases). Trimming removed 5 bases from V and 3 bases from J, with 15 bases in between. The length of the CDR3 is 15 residues. Germline lookup yields CDR1 SGHTA and CDR2 FQGTGA. In DNA, the CDR3 is TGTGCCAGCAGCCCCTCTCGGGGGAGGACAGATACGCAGTATTTT. Protein sequence: CASSPSRGRTDTQYF.

This clone was recorded only once. This rearrangement joins TRBV28 to TRBJ2-1; 9 bases are a match to TRBD2. Germline loops: CDR1 MDHEN, CDR2 SYDVKM. Losses at the gene ends were 3 bases for V and 8 bases for J; bases not matched to a gene: 5. The CDR3 is made up of 14 amino acids. The CDR3 nucleotides are TGTGCCAGCAGTTTCGGCGGGGGGGCAGATGAGCAGTTCTTC. Its translation is CASSFGGGADEQFF.

The chain recombines TRBV6-1 with TRBJ2-1; 7 bases are a match to TRBD1. The germline gives CDR1 MNHNS, CDR2 SASEGT. The CDR3 sequence is 14 residues long. V lost 0 bases to trimming and J lost 12 bases; unmatched junction nucleotides: 8. The CDR3 sequence: CASSEAGVQGRQFF. The CDR3 coding sequence is TGTGCCAGCAGTGAAGCAGGCGTACAGGGGAGGCAGTTCTTC.

The genes are TRBV30 and TRBJ2-7; D may be TRBD1 (5 bases). CDR3 size: 12 residues. The germline CDR1 and CDR2 sequences are GTSNPN and SVGIG (reference sequence). V shed 2 bases and J shed 6 bases, with 11 bases lying between them. The CDR3 loop reads CAWSRGGFEQYF. The CDR3 bases are TGTGCCTGGAGTAGGGGTGGTTTCGAGCAGTACTTC. Complete variable domain (other parts from reference TRBV30 and TRBJ2-7): SQTIHQWPATLVQPVGSPLSLECTVEGTSNPNLYWYRQAAGRGLQLLFYSVGIGQISSEVPQNLSASRPQDRQFILSSKKLLLSDSGFYLCAWSRGGFEQYFGPGTRLTVT.

The table lists this clone with many counts. The chain is built from TRBV6-5 and TRBJ1-6; 10 nucleotides match TRBD1. CDR3 length: 15 residues. Germline CDR1 MNHEY, CDR2 SVGAGI. Trimming at V came to 4 bases and at J to 8 bases, leaving 5 bases not matched to a gene. The CDR3: CASSWAGTGDSPLHF. The DNA for the CDR3 is TGTGCCAGCAGTTGGGCCGGGACAGGGGATTCACCCCTCCACTTT.

The chain couples TRBV30 to TRBJ2-3; the match to TRBD2 covers 9 bases. The CDR3 contains 14 residues. The V segment lost 5 bases and the J segment 2 bases; nucleotides outside the gene matches: 5. Germline-derived CDR1 and CDR2 are GTSNPN and SVGIG (reference sequence). Here the CDR3 reads CAWASGAYTDTQYF. The CDR3 DNA is TGTGCCTGGGCTAGCGGGGCTTACACAGATACGCAGTATTTT. The full variable domain, rest sourced from reference TRBV30 and TRBJ2-3, is SQTIHQWPATLVQPVGSPLSLECTVEGTSNPNLYWYRQAAGRGLQLLFYSVGIGQISSEVPQNLSASRPQDRQFILSSKKLLLSDSGFYLCAWASGAYTDTQYFGPGTRLTVL.

Remarks on this clone: Relative to the germline gene, one junction end is altered; a read error may explain this. The rearrangement uses TRBV18 and TRBJ1-1; maybe TRBD1 (6 bases). Germline CDR1 is KGHSH and CDR2 is LQKENI. CDR3 size: 13 residues. Here the CDR3 DNA reads TGTGCCAGCTCACCCTCGGAGTGGACAGTGAGTATCTTT. It encodes CASSPSEWTVSIF.

The chain combines TRBV10-1 with TRBJ2-7, with D perhaps matching TRBD1 (6 bases). The germline V gene has CDR1 WNHNN and CDR2 SYGVQD (reference sequence). The CDR3 runs to 16 residues. Trimming stripped 4 bases from V and 3 bases from J, with 19 bases between. This chain's CDR3 is CASSGGDILLVYEQYF. Here the CDR3 DNA reads TGCGCCAGCAGTGGTGGGGACATTCTCCTGGTCTACGAGCAGTACTTC.

The V call is TRBV27, the J call TRBJ1-2; 10 bases align to TRBD1. This CDR3 has 15 amino acids. The germline CDR1 and CDR2 sequences are MNHEY and SMNVEV (reference sequence). The V gene end was trimmed by 3 bases and the J gene end by 4 bases; junction bases not matched to a gene: 5. The CDR3 sequence: CASSFRDRGRYGYTF. CDR3 bases: TGTGCCAGCAGTTTCAGGGACAGGGGACGCTATGGCTACACCTTC.

V usage is TRBV2 and J usage is TRBJ2-5, with 7 bases identical to TRBD2. The CDR3 has 13 residues. The ends lost 5 bases at V and 5 bases at J; junction bases unmatched: 5. Per the germline V gene, CDR1 is SNHLY and CDR2 is FYNNEI. DNA for the CDR3: TGTGCCAGCAGTTGGGGAGGGGAGGAGACCCAGTACTTC. It encodes CASSWGGEETQYF.

This chain connects TRBV10-3 to TRBJ1-5; D unresolved. CDR3 length: 12 amino acids. V lost 11 bases and J 3 bases, leaving 11 bases between the germline ends. Per germline, CDR1 ENHRY and CDR2 SYGVKD. CDR3 DNA sequence: TGTGCCGTCGGAGGGTACAATCAGCCCCAGCATTTT. Protein product: CAVGGYNQPQHF.

CDR3 DNA: TGCGCCAGCAGCCTTGGACTAGCGGGGGGGCCTAATGATAAGACCCAGTACTTC. Protein sequence: CASSLGLAGGPNDKTQYF. This rearrangement joins TRBV4-1 to TRBJ2-5, with 15 positions matching TRBD2. CDR3 length: 18 residues. Trimming removed 4 bases from V and 6 bases from J; junction bases left unmatched: 12. Germline-derived CDR1 and CDR2 are MGHRA and YSYEKL.

J is TRBJ2-6 and V is TRBV5-1, with a possible D match to TRBD1 (6 bases). The V gene's germline CDR1 is SGHRS and CDR2 YFSETQ. Trimming pared 1 base from V and 4 bases from J, leaving 9 bases between. This CDR3 has 15 residues. This CDR3 reads CASSLTGPGANVLTF. The DNA of the CDR3 is TGCGCCAGCAGCTTGACAGGGCCCGGGGCCAACGTCCTGACTTTC. The variable domain in full, with the rest retrieved from reference TRBV5-1 and TRBJ2-6, is KAGVTQTPRYLIKTRGQQVTLSCSPISGHRSVSWYQQTPGQGLQFLFEYFSETQRNKGNFPGRFSGRQFSNSRSEMNVSTLELGDSALYLCASSLTGPGANVLTFGAGSRLTVL.

The chain carries TRBV5-1 and TRBJ1-6; D ambiguous. CDR1 SGHRS and CDR2 YFSETQ come from the germline V gene. CDR3 length: 15 amino acids. The V end was cut by 5 bases, the J end by 7 bases, with 16 bases between. CDR3 in DNA: TGCGCCAGCAGGTATATGGCCGGAGGGAATTCACCCCTCCACTTT. Encoded protein: CASRYMAGGNSPLHF.

This chain links TRBV2 with TRBJ1-6; D not certain. This CDR3 contains 15 residues. Trimming removed 3 bases from V and 0 bases from J, with 6 bases in between. Germline V gene data show CDR1 as SNHLY and CDR2 as FYNNEI. This CDR3 is CASSEESSYNSPLHF. The CDR3 nucleotides are TGTGCCAGCAGTGAGGAGAGCTCCTATAATTCACCCCTCCACTTT.

The chain uses TRBV18 and TRBJ1-1; D possibly corresponds to TRBD1 (6 bases). Per the germline V gene, CDR1 is KGHSH and CDR2 is LQKENI. V shed 3 bases and J shed 0 bases, with 11 bases lying between them. This CDR3 region has 15 residues. CDR3 region: CASSPQTGMNTEAFF. CDR3 DNA sequence: TGTGCCAGCTCACCCCAGACAGGAATGAACACTGAAGCTTTCTTT.

The chain uses TRBV2 and TRBJ1-5; 7 bases align to TRBD1. V lost 1 base and J lost 1; bases outside the gene matches: 1. This CDR3 is 15 amino acids long. Germline V gives CDR1 SNHLY, CDR2 FYNNEI. The CDR3, as DNA: TGTGCCAGCAGTGAAGGACAGGGAAGCAATCAGCCCCAGCATTTT. Its protein product is CASSEGQGSNQPQHF.

The genes are TRBV2 and TRBJ1-5, with D perhaps matching TRBD1 (6 bases). The length of the CDR3 is 15 residues. Germline-derived CDR1 and CDR2 are SNHLY and FYNNEI. The V gene lost 6 bases and the J gene lost 3 bases, with 15 bases spanning the gap. This CDR3 is CASSASTGLNQPQHF. The DNA for the CDR3 is TGTGCCAGCAGCGCCTCGACAGGACTCAATCAGCCCCAGCATTTT.

This rearrangement joins TRBV28 to TRBJ1-1, with 7 bases that match TRBD1. CDR1 is MDHEN and CDR2 is SYDVKM in the germline V gene. With 5 bases clipped from V and 2 bases from J, the junction kept 8 bases outside the gene matches. There are 15 residues in the CDR3. The CDR3 spells CASSPMAGGNTEAFF. The CDR3, as DNA: TGTGCCAGCAGTCCAATGGCAGGGGGTAACACTGAAGCTTTCTTT.